This is a list of T cell receptor beta chains from one sample in a study of human T cells and chemical hapten exposure. TCRdb processed the RACE reads anew with MiXCR; each CDR3 protein has one entry. The sample consists of about 80,000 distinct CDR3 sequences, 9.5% to 13% of them appearing once. The material was whole blood, obtained in connection with sensitization to the hapten diphenylcyclopropenone (DPC). All receptors come from a man younger than 35 with alopecia areata. Some clones in this sample may be carry-over from other donors' samples. Both conserved end residues are part of each CDR3. The D gene is left open where the match is weak. Clone size is stated in some rows and not others, as once, few, many or a class when expanded.

CASSLAGSPYEQYF | TGTGCCAGCAGCTTAGCGGGGTCCCCCTACGAGCAGTACTTC | - | TRBJ2-7 | TRBV7-6 | few
CASSIVAGTRYGYTF | TGTGCCAGTAGTATCGTGGCAGGGACCCGCTATGGCTACACCTTC | - | TRBJ1-2 | TRBV19 | many
CASSPGSQGNQPQHF | TGTGCCAGCAGCCCCGGTTCTCAGGGCAATCAGCCCCAGCATTTT | - | TRBJ1-5 | TRBV7-9 | -
CASSQEVEGAYGYTF | TGTGCCAGCAGCCAAGAGGTGGAGGGGGCATATGGCTACACCTTC | TRBD1 | TRBJ1-2 | TRBV3-1 | -
CASSPRRQTSYGYTF | TGTGCCAGCAGCCCGAGGAGACAGACTTCCTATGGCTACACCTTC | - | TRBJ1-2 | TRBV7-2 | few
CSASPSRGQRNIQYF | TGCAGTGCTAGCCCCTCGCGGGGGCAACGAAACATTCAGTACTTC | - | TRBJ2-4 | TRBV20-1 | few
CASSGDRNLNTEAFF | TGTGCCAGCTCGGGTGACCGAAATCTAAACACTGAAGCTTTCTTT | - | TRBJ1-1 | TRBV18 | -
CSVGVQGGEKLFF | TGCAGCGTTGGAGTCCAGGGAGGCGAAAAACTGTTTTTT | - | TRBJ1-4 | TRBV29-1 | once
CASSPDQGTTKNTIYF | TGTGCCAGCAGCCCCGACCAAGGGACAACAAAAAACACCATATATTTT | - | TRBJ1-3 | TRBV7-9 | few
CASSRGTSGVGGELFF | TGTGCCAGCAGCCGCGGGACTAGCGGGGTCGGCGGGGAGCTGTTTTTT | TRBD2 | TRBJ2-2 | TRBV7-9 | -
CASSLRLGLGLF | TGTGCCAGCAGTTTAAGGCTGGGACTAGGTCTCTTC | TRBD2 | TRBJ2-1 | TRBV28 | few
CAGNVRGLSGELFF | TGTGCCGGAAATGTGAGGGGGCTTTCCGGGGAGCTGTTTTTT | TRBD1 | TRBJ2-2 | TRBV11-2 | few
CSVEKNREDTGELFF | TGCAGCGTTGAAAAAAACAGGGAAGACACCGGGGAGCTGTTTTTT | - | TRBJ2-2 | TRBV29-1 | few
CASSQDETYEQYF | TGTGCCAGCAGCCAAGATGAAACCTACGAGCAGTACTTC | - | TRBJ2-7 | TRBV4-2 | -
CASSPYPDRGNEQFF | TGTGCCAGCTCACCATACCCGGACAGGGGGAATGAGCAGTTCTTC | TRBD1 | TRBJ2-1 | TRBV18 | many
CSALAADQETQYF | TGCAGTGCTTTGGCGGCGGACCAAGAGACCCAGTACTTC | - | TRBJ2-5 | TRBV20-1 | many
CASSPGPRGNSPLHF | TGTGCCAGCAGCCCAGGGCCCCGGGGAAATTCACCCCTCCACTTT | - | TRBJ1-6 | TRBV7-8 | few
CSVVWGAGNTIYF | TGCAGCGTTGTATGGGGGGCTGGAAACACCATATATTTT | - | TRBJ1-3 | TRBV29-1 | -
CASSLAGEQETQYF | TGTGCCAGCAGCTTGGCAGGGGAACAAGAGACCCAGTACTTC | - | TRBJ2-5 | TRBV7-2 | -
CASSPRDRGIGNTIYF | TGTGCCAGCAGTCCGAGGGACAGGGGGATTGGAAACACCATATATTTT | TRBD1 | TRBJ1-3 | TRBV27 | few
CASKLRETNYGYTF | TGTGCCAGCAAGTTAAGGGAGACTAACTATGGCTACACCTTC | - | TRBJ1-2 | TRBV6-5 | -
CASSPQPYEQYF | TGTGCCAGCAGCCCACAGCCCTACGAGCAGTACTTC | - | TRBJ2-7 | TRBV7-8 | -
CASRAQGAHPTQYF | TGTGCCAGCAGGGCTCAGGGCGCTCATCCGACCCAGTACTTC | - | TRBJ2-5 | TRBV27 | -
CASRANILADTQYF | TGTGCCAGCAGGGCTAATATCTTAGCAGATACGCAGTATTTT | - | TRBJ2-3 | TRBV6-2/TRBV6-3 | few
CASSLEGRGQETQYF | TGTGCCAGCAGCTTAGAAGGAAGGGGGCAAGAGACCCAGTACTTC | - | TRBJ2-5 | TRBV11-2 | many
CASSVAEAADTQYF | TGTGCCAGCAGCGTAGCGGAAGCCGCAGATACGCAGTATTTT | - | TRBJ2-3 | TRBV9 | few
CATGHTEAFF | TGTGCCACCGGCCACACTGAAGCTTTCTTT | - | TRBJ1-1 | TRBV10-3 | many
CASSPDREETQYF | TGTGCCAGCTCGCCAGACAGGGAAGAGACCCAGTACTTC | TRBD1 | TRBJ2-5 | TRBV18 | many
CSVERGYNEQFF | TGCAGCGTTGAACGGGGCTACAATGAGCAGTTCTTC | - | TRBJ2-1 | TRBV29-1 | few
CASSQEPMNTEAFF | TGCGCCAGCAGCCAGGAACCGATGAACACTGAAGCTTTCTTT | - | TRBJ1-1 | TRBV4-3 | -
CASSLAGIQETQYF | TGTGCCAGCTCACTGGCAGGTATCCAAGAGACCCAGTACTTC | - | TRBJ2-5 | TRBV18 | few
CSVGQGTAQYF | TGCAGCGTGGGTCAGGGCACGGCCCAGTACTTC | - | TRBJ2-5 | TRBV29-1 | many
CASSVESQYF | TGTGCCAGCAGTGTGGAATCCCAGTACTTC | - | TRBJ2-5 | TRBV2 | -
CASRWAGQGQDEQYF | TGTGCCAGCCGATGGGCGGGACAAGGCCAAGACGAGCAGTACTTC | - | TRBJ2-7 | TRBV6-5 | -
CASSIGPSKLFF | TGTGCCAGCAGCATCGGTCCCTCAAAACTGTTTTTT | - | TRBJ1-4 | TRBV11-2 | few
CASSWGQGHEQYF | TGTGCCAGCAGCTGGGGACAGGGCCACGAGCAGTACTTC | TRBD1 | TRBJ2-7 | TRBV5-6 | -
CASSLTGTNNEQFF | TGTGCCAGCAGCTTAACCGGGACTAACAATGAGCAGTTCTTC | TRBD2 | TRBJ2-1 | TRBV7-3 | many
CASSQDREQPQHF | TGCGCCAGCAGCCAAGATAGGGAACAGCCCCAGCATTTT | - | TRBJ1-5 | TRBV4-3 | many
CATSRSLDRDYGYTF | TGTGCCACCAGCAGATCCTTGGACAGGGATTATGGCTACACCTTC | TRBD1 | TRBJ1-2 | TRBV15 | many
CASRGTANTEAFF | TGTGCCAGCAGGGGGACGGCGAACACTGAAGCTTTCTTT | - | TRBJ1-1 | TRBV12-3/TRBV12-4 | many
CASSLRSGGAVEQFF | TGTGCCAGCAGCTTACGAAGCGGGGGGGCAGTTGAGCAGTTCTTC | TRBD2 | TRBJ2-1 | TRBV7-8 | -
CASRPLAVSSTDTQYF | TGTGCCAGCCGCCCCCTGGCCGTTTCTAGCACAGATACGCAGTATTTT | - | TRBJ2-3 | TRBV5-4 | -
CASSLLRGEQFF | TGTGCCAGCAGTTTACTCAGGGGTGAGCAGTTCTTC | - | TRBJ2-1 | TRBV12-3/TRBV12-4 | few
CASSVGGQGHTEAFF | TGTGCCAGCAGCGTAGGGGGACAGGGCCACACTGAAGCTTTCTTT | TRBD1 | TRBJ1-1 | TRBV9 | -
CASSFRDRVLHMSNQPQHF | TGCGCCAGCAGCTTCCGGGACAGGGTTCTACATATGAGCAATCAGCCCCAGCATTTT | TRBD1 | TRBJ1-5 | TRBV5-1 | few
CATTPGSSYNEQFF | TGTGCCACCACCCCAGGCAGCTCCTACAATGAGCAGTTCTTC | - | TRBJ2-1 | TRBV10-3 | many
CASSKDTKKSKNIQYF | TGTGCCAGCAGCAAAGACACAAAAAAGTCCAAAAACATTCAGTACTTC | - | TRBJ2-4 | TRBV21-1 | few